This T cell receptor (beta chain) came from a study of T cells after yellow fever vaccination. Background on the study: Low-cell-number fractions were prepared with SMART-Seq v4 Ultra Low Input.

Germline CDR1 is KGHDR and CDR2 is SFDVKD. V shed 3 bases and J 3 bases; nucleotides not matched to a gene: 12. The CDR3 runs to 17 residues. This clonotype showed up just a few times. TCRdb re-called the 5' RACE reads through MiXCR, storing one row per CDR3 protein. Here the sample spans over 300,000 distinct CDR3 sequences, about 4% being singletons. The receptor was derived from a man younger than 35 who received the YFV17D yellow fever vaccine. The sample in question was PBMCs, obtained 5 days after the yellow fever booster vaccination. V usage is TRBV24-1 and J usage is TRBJ1-1; 7 nucleotides agree with TRBD1. Here the CDR3 reads CATSDEPDRDDYTEAFF. The CDR3 DNA sequence: TGTGCCACCAGTGATGAACCTGACAGGGATGATTACACTGAAGCTTTCTTT.